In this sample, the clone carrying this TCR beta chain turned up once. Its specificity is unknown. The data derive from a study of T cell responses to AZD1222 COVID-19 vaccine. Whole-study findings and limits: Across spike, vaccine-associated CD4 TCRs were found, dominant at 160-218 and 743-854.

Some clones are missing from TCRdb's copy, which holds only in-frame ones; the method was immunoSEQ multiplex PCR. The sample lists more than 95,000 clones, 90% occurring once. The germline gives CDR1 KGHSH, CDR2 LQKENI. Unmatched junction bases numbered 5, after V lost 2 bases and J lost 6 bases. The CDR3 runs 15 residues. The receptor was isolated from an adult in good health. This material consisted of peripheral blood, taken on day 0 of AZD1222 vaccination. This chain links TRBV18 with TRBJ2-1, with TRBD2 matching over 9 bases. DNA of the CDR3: TGTGCCAGCTCACCAGCTAGCGGGGAAGGCAATGAGCAGTTCTTC. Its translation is CASSPASGEGNEQFF.